A single TCR beta chain is shown here with its context. The entry originates in a study of blood T cell dynamics during melanoma immunotherapy. Indicated time point: week 3, after first cycle of checkpoint inhibitor. J gave up 2 bases and V 3 bases, and 8 bases lay outside the gene matches. The CDR3 spans 16 residues. CDR1 and CDR2 (germline): SGHRS, YFSETQ. The repertoire was sequenced with immunoSEQ multiplex PCR; TCRdb's copy has only in-frame clones and lacks some. Of some 16,000 clones listed, 94% were seen once; the top ten hold roughly 0.22%. The genes are TRBV5-1 and TRBJ2-5; 9 bases fit TRBD2. This TCR came from a human donor with melanoma. Source: effector memory CD8+ T cells from blood, taken from a patient treated with checkpoint blockade. CDR3: CASSSPIAGEQETQYF. The CDR3 coding sequence is TGCGCCAGCAGCTCGCCAATAGCGGGAGAACAAGAGACCCAGTACTTC.